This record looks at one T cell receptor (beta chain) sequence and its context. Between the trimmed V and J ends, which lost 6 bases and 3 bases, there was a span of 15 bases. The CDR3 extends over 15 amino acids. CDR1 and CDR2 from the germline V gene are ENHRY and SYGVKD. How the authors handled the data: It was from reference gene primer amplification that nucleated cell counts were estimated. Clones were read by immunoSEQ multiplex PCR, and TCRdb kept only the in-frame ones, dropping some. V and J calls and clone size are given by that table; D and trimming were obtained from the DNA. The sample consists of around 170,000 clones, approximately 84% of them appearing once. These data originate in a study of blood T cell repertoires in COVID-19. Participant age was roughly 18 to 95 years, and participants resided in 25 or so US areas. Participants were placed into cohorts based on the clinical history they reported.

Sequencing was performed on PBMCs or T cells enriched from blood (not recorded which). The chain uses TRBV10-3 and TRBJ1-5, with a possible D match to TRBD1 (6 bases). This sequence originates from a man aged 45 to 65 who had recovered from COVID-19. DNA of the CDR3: TGTGCCATCAGGGACGGGACACAAGACAATCAGCCCCAGCATTTT. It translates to CAIRDGTQDNQPQHF.